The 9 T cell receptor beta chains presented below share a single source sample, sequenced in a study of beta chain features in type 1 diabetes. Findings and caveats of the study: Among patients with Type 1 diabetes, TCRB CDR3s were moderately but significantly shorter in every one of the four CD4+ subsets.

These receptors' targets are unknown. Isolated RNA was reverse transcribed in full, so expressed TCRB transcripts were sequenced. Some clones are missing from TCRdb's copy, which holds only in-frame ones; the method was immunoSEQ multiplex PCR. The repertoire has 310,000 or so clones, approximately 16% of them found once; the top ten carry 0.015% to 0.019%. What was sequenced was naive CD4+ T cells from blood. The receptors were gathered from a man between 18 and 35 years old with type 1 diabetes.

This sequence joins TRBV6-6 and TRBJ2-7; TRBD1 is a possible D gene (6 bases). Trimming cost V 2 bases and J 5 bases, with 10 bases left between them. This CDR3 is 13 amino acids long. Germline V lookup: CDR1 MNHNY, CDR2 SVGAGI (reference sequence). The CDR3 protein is CASSYVRGNEQYF. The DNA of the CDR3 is TGTGCCAGCAGTTACGTTAGGGGGAACGAGCAGTACTTC.

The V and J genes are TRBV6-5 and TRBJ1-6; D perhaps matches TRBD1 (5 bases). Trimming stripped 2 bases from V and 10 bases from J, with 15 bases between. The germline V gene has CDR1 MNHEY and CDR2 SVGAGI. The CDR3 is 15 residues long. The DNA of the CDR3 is TGTGCCAGCAGTTACGGGTCGCAGGGTTGGTCACCCCTCCACTTT. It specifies CASSYGSQGWSPLHF.

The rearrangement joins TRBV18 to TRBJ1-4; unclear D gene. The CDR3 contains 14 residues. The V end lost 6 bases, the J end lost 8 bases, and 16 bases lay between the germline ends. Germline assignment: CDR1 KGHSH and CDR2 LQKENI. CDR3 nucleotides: TGTGCCAGCTCCCCCGAGAGGGTGGGGGAAAAACTGTTTTTT. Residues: CASSPERVGEKLFF.

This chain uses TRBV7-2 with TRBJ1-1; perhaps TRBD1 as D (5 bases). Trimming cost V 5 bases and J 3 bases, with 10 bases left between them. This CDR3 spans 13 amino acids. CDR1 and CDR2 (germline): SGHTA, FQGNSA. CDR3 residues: CASSRRGDTEAFF. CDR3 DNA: TGTGCCAGCAGCCGGAGGGGTGACACTGAAGCTTTCTTT.

Here the CDR3 reads CASSRGQGSNQPQHF. The CDR3 region has the DNA TGTGCCAGCAGCCGGGGACAGGGGAGCAATCAGCCCCAGCATTTT. This rearrangement joins TRBV5-7 to TRBJ1-5; TRBD1 aligns across 10 bases. TRBV5-7 is treated as an ORF (open reading frame) with a function not yet certain. The CDR3 contains 15 residues. V lost 4 bases to trimming and J lost 1 base; unmatched junction nucleotides: 2.

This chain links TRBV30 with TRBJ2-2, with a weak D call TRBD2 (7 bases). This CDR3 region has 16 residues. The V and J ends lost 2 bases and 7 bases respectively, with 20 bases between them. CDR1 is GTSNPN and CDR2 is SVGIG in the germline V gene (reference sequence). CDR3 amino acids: CAWSPQGRGAVGELFF. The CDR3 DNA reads TGTGCCTGGAGTCCACAAGGGAGGGGGGCCGTCGGGGAGCTGTTTTTT. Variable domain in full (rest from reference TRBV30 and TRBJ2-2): SQTIHQWPATLVQPVGSPLSLECTVEGTSNPNLYWYRQAAGRGLQLLFYSVGIGQISSEVPQNLSASRPQDRQFILSSKKLLLSDSGFYLCAWSPQGRGAVGELFFGEGSRLTVL.

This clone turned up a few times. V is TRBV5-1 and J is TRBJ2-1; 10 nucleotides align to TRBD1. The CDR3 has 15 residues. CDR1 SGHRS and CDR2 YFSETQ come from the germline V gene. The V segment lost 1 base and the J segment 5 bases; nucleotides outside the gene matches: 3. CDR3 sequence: CASSLRTGGNNEQFF. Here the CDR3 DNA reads TGCGCCAGCAGCTTGCGGACAGGGGGGAACAATGAGCAGTTCTTC.

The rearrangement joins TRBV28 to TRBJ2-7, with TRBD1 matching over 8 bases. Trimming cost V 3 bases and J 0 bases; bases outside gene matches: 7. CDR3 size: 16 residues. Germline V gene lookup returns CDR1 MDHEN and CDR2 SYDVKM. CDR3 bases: TGTGCCAGCAGTTTTAATCAGGGGGCCCACTCCTACGAGCAGTACTTC. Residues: CASSFNQGAHSYEQYF.

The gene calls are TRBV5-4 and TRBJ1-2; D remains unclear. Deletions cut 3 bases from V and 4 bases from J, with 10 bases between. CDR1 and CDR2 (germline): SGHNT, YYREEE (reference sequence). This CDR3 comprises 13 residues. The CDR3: CASSSLGGYGYTF. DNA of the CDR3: TGTGCCAGCAGCTCGCTCGGAGGCTATGGCTACACCTTC.